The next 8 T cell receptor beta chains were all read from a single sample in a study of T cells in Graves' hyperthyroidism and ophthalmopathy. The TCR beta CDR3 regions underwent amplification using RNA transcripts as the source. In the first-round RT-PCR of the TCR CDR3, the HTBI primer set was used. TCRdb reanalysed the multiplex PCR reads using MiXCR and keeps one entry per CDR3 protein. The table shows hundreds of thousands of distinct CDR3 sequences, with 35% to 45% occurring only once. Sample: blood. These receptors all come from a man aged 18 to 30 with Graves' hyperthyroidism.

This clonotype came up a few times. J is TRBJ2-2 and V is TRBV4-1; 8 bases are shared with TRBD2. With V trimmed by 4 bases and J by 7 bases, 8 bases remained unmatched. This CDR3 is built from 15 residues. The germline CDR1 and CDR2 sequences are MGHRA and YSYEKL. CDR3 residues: CASSRSGSFGGELFF. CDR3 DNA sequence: TGCGCCAGCAGCCGGAGCGGGAGCTTTGGCGGGGAGCTGTTTTTT.

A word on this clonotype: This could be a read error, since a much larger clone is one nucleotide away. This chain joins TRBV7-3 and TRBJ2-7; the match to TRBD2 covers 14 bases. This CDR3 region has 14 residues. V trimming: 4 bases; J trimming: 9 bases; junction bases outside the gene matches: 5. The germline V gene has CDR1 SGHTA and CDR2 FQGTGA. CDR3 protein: CASSSGLAGGGQYF. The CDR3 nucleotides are TGTGCCAGCAGCTCCGGACTAGCGGGAGGCGGGCAGTACTTC.

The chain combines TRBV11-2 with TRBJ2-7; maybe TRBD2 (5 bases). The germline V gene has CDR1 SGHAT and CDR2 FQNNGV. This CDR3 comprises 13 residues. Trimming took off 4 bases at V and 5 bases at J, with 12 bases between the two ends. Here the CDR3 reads CASSSGVGNEQYF. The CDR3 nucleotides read TGTGCCAGCAGCTCCGGGGTGGGAAACGAGCAGTACTTC.

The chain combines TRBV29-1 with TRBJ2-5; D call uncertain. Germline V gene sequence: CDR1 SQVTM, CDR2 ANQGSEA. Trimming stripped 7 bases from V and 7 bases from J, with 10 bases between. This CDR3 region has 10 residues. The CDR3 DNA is TGCAGCGCCCCTGCCGGGACCCAGTACTTC. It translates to CSAPAGTQYF.

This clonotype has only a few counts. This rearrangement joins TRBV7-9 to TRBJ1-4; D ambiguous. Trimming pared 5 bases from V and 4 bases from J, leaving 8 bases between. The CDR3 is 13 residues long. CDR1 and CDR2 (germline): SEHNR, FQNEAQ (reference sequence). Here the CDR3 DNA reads TGTGCCAGCAGCCATGGGAGTAATGAAAAACTGTTTTTT. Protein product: CASSHGSNEKLFF.

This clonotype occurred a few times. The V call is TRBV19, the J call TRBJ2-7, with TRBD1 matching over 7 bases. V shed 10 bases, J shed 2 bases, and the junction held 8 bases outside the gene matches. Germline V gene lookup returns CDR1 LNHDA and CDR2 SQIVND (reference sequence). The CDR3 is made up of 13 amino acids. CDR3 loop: CATSVGTAYEQYF. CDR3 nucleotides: TGTGCCACCTCAGTTGGGACAGCCTACGAGCAGTACTTC.

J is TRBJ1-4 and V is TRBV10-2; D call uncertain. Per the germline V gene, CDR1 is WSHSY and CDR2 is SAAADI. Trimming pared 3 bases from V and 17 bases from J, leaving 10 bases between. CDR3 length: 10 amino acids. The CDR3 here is CASSDLGSFF. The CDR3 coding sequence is TGCGCCAGCAGTGATCTTGGCTCCTTTTTT.

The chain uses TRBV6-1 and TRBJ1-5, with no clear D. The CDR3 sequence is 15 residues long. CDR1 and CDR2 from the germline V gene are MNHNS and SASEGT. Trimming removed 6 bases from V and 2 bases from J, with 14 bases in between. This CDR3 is CASRPGVEGNQPQHF. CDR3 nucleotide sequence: TGTGCCAGCAGACCCGGGGTGGAGGGCAATCAGCCCCAGCATTTT.